The 9 T cell receptor beta chains presented below share a single source sample, sequenced in a study of PD-1 blockade in classical Hodgkin lymphoma. Some clones are missing from TCRdb's copy, which holds only in-frame ones; the method was immunoSEQ multiplex PCR. The table lists 20,000 to 25,000 clones, 60% to 80% of them singletons. Specified time point: cycle 4 day 1 (C4D1), after 5 to 7 weeks of nivolumab. Following autologous stem cell transplantation, relapse occurred in every patient, and exposure to brentuximab vedotin varied. Material: peripheral blood mononuclear cells (PBMCs), obtained before the fourth cycle of nivolumab. Source of these receptors: a human donor with classical Hodgkin lymphoma.

This chain links TRBV5-1 with TRBJ1-1; TRBD1 agrees at 7 bases. Germline CDR1 is SGHRS and CDR2 is YFSETQ. V lost 6 bases, J lost 12 bases, and 8 bases stayed unmatched. CDR3 length: 11 amino acids. The chain's CDR3 is CASKRQGPTFF. In nucleotides, the CDR3 is TGCGCCAGCAAACGACAGGGCCCCACTTTCTTT.

The rearrangement joins TRBV6-1 to TRBJ1-1; TRBD1 might be the D (5 bases). V gave up 6 bases and J gave up 5 bases, with 16 bases separating them. Germline CDR1 reads MNHNS; CDR2 reads SASEGT. This CDR3 contains 14 residues. The CDR3 is CASRTGTAVTEAFF. The CDR3 DNA is TGTGCCAGCAGAACCGGGACGGCCGTGACTGAAGCTTTCTTT.

The gene calls are TRBV27 and TRBJ2-2, with TRBD2 matching over 7 bases. The CDR3 totals 16 residues. The V gene end was trimmed by 6 bases and the J gene end by 1 base; junction bases not matched to a gene: 8. Germline-derived CDR1 and CDR2 are MNHEY and SMNVEV (reference sequence). The CDR3 DNA follows: TGTGCCAGCAGCCCATTCGGCGGGGGGAACACCGGGGAGCTGTTTTTT. It codes for CASSPFGGGNTGELFF.

The V gene is TRBV4-2, the J gene TRBJ2-1; TRBD2 agrees at 7 bases. After removal of 0 bases from V and 8 bases from J, the junction contained 13 bases not matched to a gene. CDR1 is LGHNA and CDR2 is YNFKEQ in the germline V gene. The length of the CDR3 is 17 residues. The CDR3 spells CASSQDLWGRAIDEQFF. CDR3 DNA: TGTGCCAGCAGCCAAGACCTCTGGGGGAGGGCCATCGATGAGCAGTTCTTC.

CDR3 residues: CASSPNRVAEAFF. CDR3 bases: TGTGCCAGCTCACCAAACAGGGTCGCTGAAGCTTTCTTT. The V and J genes are TRBV18 and TRBJ1-1; possible D gene TRBD1, 6 bases. Germline assignment: CDR1 KGHSH and CDR2 LQKENI. The CDR3 totals 13 residues. Trimming took 2 bases from V and 6 from J, leaving 10 bases between them. The full variable domain, rest sourced from reference TRBV18 and TRBJ1-1, is NAGVMQNPRHLVRRRGQEARLRCSPMKGHSHVYWYRQLPEEGLKFMVYLQKENIIDESGMPKERFSAEFPKEGPSILRIQQVVRGDSAAYFCASSPNRVAEAFFGQGTRLTVV.

The chain recombines TRBV11-3 with TRBJ2-2; 8 bases map to TRBD1. The length of the CDR3 is 17 residues. V was pared by 5 bases and J by 3 bases, with 11 bases of the junction left unmatched. Germline values: CDR1 SGHNT, CDR2 YENEEA. CDR3 residues: CASSPGTGRFDTGELFF. CDR3 DNA sequence: TGTGCCAGCAGCCCGGGGACAGGAAGGTTTGACACCGGGGAGCTGTTTTTT. The variable domain in full, with the rest retrieved from reference TRBV11-3 and TRBJ2-2, is EAGVVQSPRYKIIEKKQPVAFWCNPISGHNTLYWYLQNLGQGPELLIRYENEEAVDDSQLPKDRFSAERLKGVDSTLKIQPAELGDSAVYLCASSPGTGRFDTGELFFGEGSRLTVL.

This sequence joins TRBV20-1 and TRBJ2-1; D uncertain. The CDR3 has 11 amino acids. The V gene lost 6 bases and the J gene lost 3 bases, with 6 bases spanning the gap. Germline CDR1 DFQATT, CDR2 SNEGSKA (reference sequence). The CDR3 region is CSAVLYNEQFF. The CDR3 bases are TGCAGTGCAGTCCTCTACAATGAGCAGTTCTTC.

This clone occurred a few times. The gene calls are TRBV19 and TRBJ2-1, with TRBD1 matching 7 bases. Germline-derived CDR1 and CDR2 are LNHDA and SQIVND (reference sequence). CDR3 length: 16 amino acids. V shed 3 bases and J 7 bases; nucleotides not matched to a gene: 12. The CDR3 DNA reads as TGTGCCAGTAGTATGAACAGGGGAAACTTATGGAATGAGCAGTTCTTC. Residues: CASSMNRGNLWNEQFF.

The chain links TRBV5-5 to TRBJ1-4, with D perhaps TRBD1 (6 bases). Germline CDR1 SGHKS, CDR2 YYEKEE (reference sequence). V was pared by 0 bases and J by 8 bases, with 14 bases between. CDR3 length: 15 residues. As DNA, the CDR3 is TGTGCCAGCAGCTTGGCCTGGGGGCAGGGCGAAAAACTGTTTTTT. It is translated as CASSLAWGQGEKLFF.